Shown below are 26 T cell receptor beta chains from a single sample sequenced in a study of CD8 T cells in ankylosing spondylitis. TCRdb ran MiXCR on the 5' RACE reads and lists one entry per CDR3 protein. The sample yields about 69,000 distinct CDR3 sequences, under 5.5% seen once. Sequenced sample: blood, either unsorted or a sorted T cell fraction (not recorded which). These receptors originate from a male donor with ankylosing spondylitis or in good health (not recorded which).

The chain carries TRBV7-9 and TRBJ2-3; D is undetermined. CDR1 is SEHNR, CDR2 FQNEAQ, per germline (reference sequence). V lost 10 bases, J lost 6 bases, and 14 bases lay in between. This CDR3 comprises 12 residues. CDR3: CAIDLSADTQYF. DNA for the CDR3: TGTGCCATTGACTTGTCGGCGGATACGCAGTATTTT.

At least ten counts were recorded for this clonotype. J is TRBJ2-1 and V is TRBV5-1; a possible D gene is TRBD2 (6 bases). Germline CDR1 reads SGHRS; CDR2 reads YFSETQ. V was clipped by 4 bases and J by 7 bases, with 12 bases between them. This CDR3 comprises 13 residues. The CDR3 loop is CASSPLGGNEQFF. DNA for the CDR3: TGCGCCAGCAGCCCTCTGGGGGGTAATGAGCAGTTCTTC. The full variable domain, with the rest looked up from reference TRBV5-1 and TRBJ2-1, is KAGVTQTPRYLIKTRGQQVTLSCSPISGHRSVSWYQQTPGQGLQFLFEYFSETQRNKGNFPGRFSGRQFSNSRSEMNVSTLELGDSALYLCASSPLGGNEQFFGPGTRLTVL.

This clonotype was seen many times. The DNA for the CDR3 is TGTGCCAGCAGCTTAGATCCGGTTAGCACAGATACGCAGTATTTT. It translates to CASSLDPVSTDTQYF. The J gene is TRBJ2-3, the V gene TRBV7-8; D is undetermined. The CDR3 is made up of 15 amino acids. Germline CDR1 SGHVS, CDR2 FQNEAQ. Trimming stripped 1 base from V and 0 bases from J, with 8 bases between.

This clonotype came up many times. The chain couples TRBV7-9 to TRBJ2-5, with D possibly called TRBD1 or TRBD2 (6 bases each). Germline V gene sequence: CDR1 SEHNR, CDR2 FQNEAQ (reference sequence). This CDR3 has 14 amino acids. V lost 1 base to trimming and J lost 7 bases, with 13 bases between them. The CDR3 DNA reads TGTGCCAGCAGCTTAGTGGGGGGCCCGGTGACCCAGTACTTC. It encodes CASSLVGGPVTQYF.

This clonotype was detected ten times or more. CDR3 sequence: CASSQYGGAESTGELFF. The CDR3 DNA reads as TGCGCCAGCAGCCAGTACGGGGGGGCGGAGAGCACCGGGGAGCTGTTTTTT. The chain joins TRBV4-3 to TRBJ2-2, with TRBD2 identical over 8 bases. The trim removed 3 bases at V and 4 bases at J, leaving 10 bases unmatched. Germline lookup yields CDR1 LGHNA and CDR2 YSLEER. The CDR3 contains 17 residues.

This clonotype has a count of ten or more. The chain recombines TRBV19 with TRBJ2-2; 9 bases are shared with TRBD1. The length of the CDR3 is 15 residues. V was clipped by 7 bases and J by 4 bases; unmatched bases: 7. Germline V gene data show CDR1 as LNHDA and CDR2 as SQIVND (reference sequence). Here the CDR3 reads CASIPGQGPTGELFF. The CDR3 nucleotides read TGTGCCAGTATTCCGGGACAGGGCCCCACCGGGGAGCTGTTTTTT. The full variable domain, in which reference TRBV19 and TRBJ2-2 provide the parts outside the CDR3, is DGGITQSPKYLFRKEGQNVTLSCEQNLNHDAMYWYRQDPGQGLRLIYYSQIVNDFQKGDIAEGYSVSREKKESFPLTVTSAQKNPTAFYLCASIPGQGPTGELFFGEGSRLTVL.

This clonotype has ten or more counts. The chain combines TRBV5-1 with TRBJ1-1; TRBD1 matches 7 bases. The length of the CDR3 is 16 residues. Germline V gene lookup returns CDR1 SGHRS and CDR2 YFSETQ. V lost 2 bases, J lost 1 base, and 8 bases stayed unmatched. This CDR3 reads CASSLRDSPGNTEAFF. In DNA form, the CDR3 reads TGCGCCAGCAGCTTAAGGGACAGCCCTGGGAACACTGAAGCTTTCTTT.

Only a few counts were recorded for this clonotype. The J gene is TRBJ2-1, the V gene TRBV10-1, with a tentative D call TRBD2 (7 bases). The CDR3 loop spans 15 amino acids. V gave up 0 bases and J gave up 6 bases, with 12 bases separating them. In germline, CDR1 is WNHNN, CDR2 SYGVQD (reference sequence). In DNA form, the CDR3 reads TGCGCCAGCAGTGAGTCGGGGGGGGGCCTCAATGAGCAGTTCTTC. This codes for CASSESGGGLNEQFF.

This clonotype appeared many times. The genes are TRBV28 and TRBJ2-6, with D possibly matching TRBD2 (7 bases). Looked up from germline, CDR1 is MDHEN and CDR2 is SYDVKM. The CDR3 runs to 17 residues. Trimming cost V 6 bases and J 0 bases, with 15 bases left between them. CDR3 in amino acids: CASRKGGAPSGANVLTF. The CDR3 DNA reads as TGTGCCAGCAGGAAAGGGGGGGCTCCCTCTGGGGCCAACGTCCTGACTTTC.

There are many counts of this clonotype. J is TRBJ2-2 and V is TRBV7-3, with unresolved D. V dropped 6 bases and J dropped 0 bases, with 14 bases sitting between them. The CDR3 runs 16 residues. Germline CDR1 and CDR2: SGHTA and FQGTGA. The CDR3 DNA reads as TGTGCCAGCAGTCCCGGGCCAATAACGAACACCGGGGAGCTGTTTTTT. It specifies CASSPGPITNTGELFF.

This clonotype has a count of ten or more. The chain combines TRBV6-2 or TRBV6-3 with TRBJ2-5, with D possibly being TRBD1 or TRBD2 (5 bases each). Germline lookup yields CDR1 MNHEY and CDR2 SVGEGT. The CDR3 consists of 15 residues. Between the trimmed V and J ends, which lost 3 bases and 5 bases, there was a span of 16 bases. DNA for the CDR3: TGTGCCAGCAGTTATCTCCGGGACCTGGGGGAGACCCAGTACTTC. Translating it yields CASSYLRDLGETQYF.

On this clonotype itself: Being one base from a much bigger clone, this may be a read error. V usage is TRBV20-1 and J usage is TRBJ1-2, with TRBD1 identical over 12 bases. The length of the CDR3 is 13 residues. CDR1 and CDR2 from the germline V gene are DFQATT and SNEGSKA (reference sequence). This CDR3 reads CSAGTGGDYAYTF. The DNA of the CDR3 is TGCAGTGCAGGGACAGGGGGCGACTATGCCTACACCTTC.

This clonotype was picked up many times. The rearrangement links TRBV5-1 to TRBJ2-3; D may be TRBD2 (7 bases). Per germline, CDR1 SGHRS and CDR2 YFSETQ. The ends were cut back, 5 bases at V and 14 bases at J, with 18 bases in the middle. The CDR3 is 12 residues long. DNA of the CDR3: TGCGCCAGCAGAGCGAACGGGGGGCCCGGGTATTTT. It yields the protein CASRANGGPGYF. The whole variable domain, filled in from reference TRBV5-1 and TRBJ2-3, reads KAGVTQTPRYLIKTRGQQVTLSCSPISGHRSVSWYQQTPGQGLQFLFEYFSETQRNKGNFPGRFSGRQFSNSRSEMNVSTLELGDSALYLCASRANGGPGYFGPGTRLTVL.

This clonotype appeared many times. The chain links TRBV7-3 to TRBJ2-1, with D possibly matching TRBD2 (6 bases). The CDR3 is 16 residues long. Trimming shortened V by 3 bases and J by 0 bases, and 12 bases separated the two germline ends. Germline V gene data show CDR1 as SGHTA and CDR2 as FQGTGA. The CDR3 nucleotides read TGTGCCAGCAGCTTGGAGCGGGTTAGCTCCTACAATGAGCAGTTCTTC. This translates into CASSLERVSSYNEQFF.

This clonotype was found many times. No DNA is shown, since the ends of the CDR3 on it are uncertain; the CDR3 is the one TCRdb lists. This chain joins TRBV5-1 and TRBJ1-5; TRBD1 is the table's D call and was not checked against the DNA. Germline V gene sequence: CDR1 SGHRS, CDR2 YFSETQ. The CDR3 spans 23 residues, counting both ends. The CDR3 spells CASTDNPISPSIFQGKSHQPQHF.

This clonotype was recorded many times. The V gene is TRBV28, the J gene TRBJ2-3; no clear D. CDR1 and CDR2 (germline): MDHEN, SYDVKM. The CDR3 sequence is 16 residues long. With 2 bases removed from V and 1 base from J, the gap between germline ends came to 13 bases. CDR3 DNA: TGTGCCAGCAGTTTAATTAGACAATCCGGCACAGATACGCAGTATTTT. Translated, it gives CASSLIRQSGTDTQYF. Full variable domain (outside the CDR3, taken from reference TRBV28 and TRBJ2-3): DVKVTQSSRYLVKRTGEKVFLECVQDMDHENMFWYRQDPGLGLRLIYFSYDVKMKEKGDIPEGYSVSREKKERFSLILESASTNQTSMYLCASSLIRQSGTDTQYFGPGTRLTVL.

This clonotype occurred many times. This rearrangement joins TRBV5-1 to TRBJ2-1; 7 nucleotides agree with TRBD1. After removal of 4 bases from V and 2 bases from J, the junction contained 9 bases not matched to a gene. Germline V gene sequence: CDR1 SGHRS, CDR2 YFSETQ. CDR3 length equals 16 residues. The CDR3 DNA sequence: TGCGCCAGCAGCCGAACCGGGACAGTTACCTACAATGAGCAGTTCTTC. This translates into CASSRTGTVTYNEQFF. Combining the CDR3 with reference TRBV5-1 and TRBJ2-1 gives the whole variable domain KAGVTQTPRYLIKTRGQQVTLSCSPISGHRSVSWYQQTPGQGLQFLFEYFSETQRNKGNFPGRFSGRQFSNSRSEMNVSTLELGDSALYLCASSRTGTVTYNEQFFGPGTRLTVL.

This clonotype occurred many times. The genes are TRBV11-2 and TRBJ2-7, with TRBD2 identical over 7 bases. The V gene end was trimmed by 3 bases and the J gene end by 3 bases; junction bases not matched to a gene: 8. The V gene's germline CDR1 is SGHAT and CDR2 FQNNGV. The CDR3 is made up of 15 amino acids. This CDR3 reads CASSFPAAGDYEQYF. Here the CDR3 DNA reads TGTGCCAGCAGCTTCCCCGCTGCGGGGGACTACGAGCAGTACTTC.

This clonotype was seen at least ten times. CDR3 sequence: CASSARTASSGNTIYF. The DNA for the CDR3 is TGTGCCAGCAGCGCGAGGACAGCGAGCTCTGGAAACACCATATATTTT. The J gene is TRBJ1-3, the V gene TRBV7-6; maybe TRBD1 (6 bases). The CDR3 is 16 amino acids. Looked up from germline, CDR1 is SGHVS and CDR2 is FNYEAQ. The ends were cut back, 5 bases at V and 0 bases at J, with 14 bases in the middle.

This clonotype was counted many times. This chain connects TRBV29-1 to TRBJ2-1; 9 nucleotides agree with TRBD2. Germline CDR1 is SQVTM and CDR2 is ANQGSEA. CDR3 length: 12 amino acids. V dropped 6 bases and J dropped 7; count of bases not matched to a gene: 4. CDR3 in DNA: TGCAGCGTGCTAGCGGGGAGGAATGAGCAGTTCTTC. This encodes CSVLAGRNEQFF.

This clonotype has at least ten counts. This chain uses TRBV4-1 with TRBJ2-5; no clear D. Germline V gives CDR1 MGHRA, CDR2 YSYEKL. This CDR3 has 14 residues. V was cut by 0 bases and J by 5 bases, with 10 bases left in between. CDR3 sequence reads: CASSQEQVGETQYF. The CDR3 region has the DNA TGCGCCAGCAGCCAAGAACAAGTCGGGGAGACCCAGTACTTC.

This sequence joins TRBV7-2 and TRBJ2-7; D gene unclear. Germline assignment: CDR1 SGHTA and CDR2 FQGNSA. This CDR3 is 13 amino acids long. The V gene lost 5 bases and the J gene lost 4 bases, with 12 bases spanning the gap. DNA of the CDR3: TGTGCCAGCAGCCTCCCGCCCTCGTACGAGCAGTACTTC. It encodes CASSLPPSYEQYF. The whole variable domain, remainder taken from reference TRBV7-2 and TRBJ2-7, is GAGVSQSPSNKVTEKGKDVELRCDPISGHTALYWYRQSLGQGLEFLIYFQGNSAPDKSGLPSDRFSAERTGGSVSTLTIQRTQQEDSAVYLCASSLPPSYEQYFGPGTRLTVT.

V gene TRBV19 combines with J gene TRBJ1-1; D not certain. This CDR3 comprises 11 residues. Trimming removed 7 bases from V and 4 bases from J, with 7 bases in between. The V gene's germline CDR1 is LNHDA and CDR2 SQIVND (reference sequence). The CDR3 nucleotides are TGTGCCAGTACGACGAGCACTGAAGCTTTCTTT. Translating gives CASTTSTEAFF. The full variable domain, with the rest looked up from reference TRBV19 and TRBJ1-1, is DGGITQSPKYLFRKEGQNVTLSCEQNLNHDAMYWYRQDPGQGLRLIYYSQIVNDFQKGDIAEGYSVSREKKESFPLTVTSAQKNPTAFYLCASTTSTEAFFGQGTRLTVV.

In its sample, this clonotype was seen many times. The rearrangement links TRBV19 to TRBJ2-1; 7 positions match TRBD1. Germline trimming cut 6 bases from V and 5 bases from J; bases unmatched to any gene: 7. CDR1 and CDR2 (germline): LNHDA, SQIVND (reference sequence). The CDR3 sequence is 14 residues long. The CDR3 here is CASSQDRYNNEQFF. As DNA, the CDR3 is TGTGCCAGTAGCCAGGACAGGTATAACAATGAGCAGTTCTTC.

This clonotype was detected many times. V is TRBV3-1 and J is TRBJ1-2, with D unclear. The CDR3 consists of 14 residues. The V end lost 2 bases, the J end lost 3 bases, and 10 bases lay between the germline ends. Germline lookup yields CDR1 LGHDT and CDR2 YNNKEL (reference sequence). CDR3 coding DNA: TGTGCCAGCAGCCAAACCGGGCCCTACTATGGCTACACCTTC. It encodes CASSQTGPYYGYTF.

V is TRBV20-1 and J is TRBJ1-1, with TRBD1 matching over 9 bases. Germline-derived CDR1 and CDR2 are DFQATT and SNEGSKA (reference sequence). The V gene end was trimmed by 4 bases and the J gene end by 0 bases; junction bases not matched to a gene: 9. The CDR3 spans 16 residues. The CDR3 loop is CSATGQGPILNTEAFF. In DNA form, the CDR3 reads TGCAGTGCTACAGGACAGGGGCCGATATTGAACACTGAAGCTTTCTTT.